This TCR beta chain was retrieved from a study of cytomegalovirus exposure and HLA in healthy donors. With regard to this clone: Its antigen is not identified.

Whole-study findings and limits: One cluster of highly shared sequence variants probably arose as a sequencing artifact.

A multiplex PCR was run with 60 Vbeta primers and 13 Jbeta primers. Assay used: immunoSEQ multiplex PCR; TCRdb lists only in-frame clones, some missing. The sample includes about 150,000 clones, about 78% seen only once; the top ten take roughly 4%. The CDR3 spans 12 residues. Trimming removed 0 bases at V and 12 bases at J, with 11 bases between. Per the germline V gene, CDR1 is KGHSH and CDR2 is LQKENI. Sequenced sample: PBMCs. This clonotype originated in a man aged 45-65 years in good health and CMV-seropositive. The chain links TRBV18 to TRBJ1-2, with no clear D. The CDR3 region is CASSPPTGNDTF. CDR3 DNA: TGTGCCAGCTCACCACCGACGGGGAATGACACCTTC.